One sample yielded the 27 T cell receptor beta chains listed below, sequenced in a study of shared clonotypes between healthy human individuals. Profiled with immunoSEQ multiplex PCR; TCRdb holds only in-frame clones, not every one. This sample yields roughly 2.2 million clones, of which approximately 90% are seen a single time; around 0.35% belongs to the top ten. Sequencing input: naive CD4+ T cells from PBMCs. This sample's subset: CD45RA+ positively selected. The origin of the receptors is a man younger than 35 in good health. Some clones in this sample may be carry-over from other donors' samples.

V is TRBV4-3 and J is TRBJ2-7; TRBD2 aligns across 8 bases. CDR1 is LGHNA, CDR2 YSLEER, per germline. The CDR3 consists of 16 residues. The V and J ends lost 4 bases and 2 bases, in that order; junction bases with no gene match: 10. The CDR3 loop reads CASSPLAGSPPYEQYF. CDR3 sequence (DNA): TGCGCCAGCAGCCCCCTAGCGGGTTCCCCCCCCTACGAGCAGTACTTC.

J is TRBJ2-5 and V is TRBV7-2, with D unresolved. The V end lost 0 bases, the J end lost 7 bases, and 9 bases lay between the germline ends. The CDR3 extends over 13 amino acids. In germline, CDR1 is SGHTA, CDR2 FQGNSA. The CDR3 DNA reads TGTGCCAGCAGCTTAGCGAATTTGCGGACCCAGTACTTC. It encodes CASSLANLRTQYF.

The J gene is TRBJ2-7, the V gene TRBV28, with 8 positions matching TRBD1. The CDR3 spans 15 residues. With 5 bases clipped from V and 3 bases from J, the junction kept 9 bases outside the gene matches. Per germline, CDR1 MDHEN and CDR2 SYDVKM. The CDR3 region is CASSLVGQGYYEQYF. The CDR3 nucleotides are TGTGCCAGCAGTCTTGTAGGACAGGGTTACTACGAGCAGTACTTC.

The J gene is TRBJ1-1, the V gene TRBV28; D uncertain. CDR3 length equals 13 residues. Germline values: CDR1 MDHEN, CDR2 SYDVKM. Trimming removed 4 bases from V and 1 base from J, with 7 bases in between. The CDR3 DNA is TGTGCCAGCAGTTCCCAGGAGAACACTGAAGCTTTCTTT. This sequence encodes CASSSQENTEAFF. The full variable domain, with the rest looked up from reference TRBV28 and TRBJ1-1, is DVKVTQSSRYLVKRTGEKVFLECVQDMDHENMFWYRQDPGLGLRLIYFSYDVKMKEKGDIPEGYSVSREKKERFSLILESASTNQTSMYLCASSSQENTEAFFGQGTRLTVV.

V is TRBV5-5 and J is TRBJ2-7; TRBD1 matches 8 bases. The CDR3 is made up of 13 amino acids. V lost 1 base to trimming and J lost 5 bases; unmatched junction nucleotides: 2. Germline V gene lookup returns CDR1 SGHKS and CDR2 YYEKEE (reference sequence). CDR3 loop: CASSLPRGHEQYF. As DNA, the CDR3 is TGTGCCAGCAGCTTGCCCAGGGGGCACGAGCAGTACTTC.

The V gene is TRBV6-5, the J gene TRBJ2-1; 12 bases are a match to TRBD2. Germline-derived CDR1 and CDR2 are MNHEY and SVGAGI. The V segment lost 8 bases and the J segment 12 bases; nucleotides outside the gene matches: 8. The CDR3 is made up of 13 amino acids. As DNA, the CDR3 is TGTGCCAGCGGTGTGCTAGCGGGAGGGAGGCAGTTCTTC. It yields the protein CASGVLAGGRQFF.

The rearrangement uses TRBV7-9 and TRBJ2-1, with a tentative D call TRBD2 (6 bases). Trimming stripped 1 base from V and 10 bases from J, with 11 bases between. The CDR3 sequence is 13 residues long. Germline loops: CDR1 SEHNR, CDR2 FQNEAQ (reference sequence). The CDR3, as DNA: TGTGCCAGCAGCTTAGGGGGACTTACGGAGCAGTTCTTC. Residues: CASSLGGLTEQFF. Complete variable domain (other parts from reference TRBV7-9 and TRBJ2-1): DTGVSQNPRHKITKRGQNVTFRCDPISEHNRLYWYRQTLGQGPEFLTYFQNEAQLEKSRLLSDRFSAERPKGSFSTLEIQRTEQGDSAMYLCASSLGGLTEQFFGPGTRLTVL.

On this clone: Within the sample, other DNA sequences also encode this same CDR3. V usage is TRBV11-2 and J usage is TRBJ2-3; D is undetermined. The CDR3 extends over 11 amino acids. The V gene's germline CDR1 is SGHAT and CDR2 FQNNGV. Trimming left V 1 base short and J 6 bases short, with 2 bases between. DNA of the CDR3: TGTGCCAGCAGCTTAGGGGATACGCAGTATTTT. Its protein is CASSLGDTQYF. Full variable domain (missing parts from reference TRBV11-2 and TRBJ2-3): EAGVAQSPRYKIIEKRQSVAFWCNPISGHATLYWYQQILGQGPKLLIQFQNNGVVDDSQLPKDRFSAERLKGVDSTLKIQPAKLEDSAVYLCASSLGDTQYFGPGTRLTVL.

Concerning this clone itself: This sample includes further DNA sequences coding for the same CDR3. CDR3 region: CASSLAAPYEQYF. CDR3 nucleotides: TGTGCCAGCAGTTTGGCGGCCCCCTACGAGCAGTACTTC. The chain carries TRBV28 and TRBJ2-7; unclear D gene. The CDR3 spans 13 residues. The V gene's germline CDR1 is MDHEN and CDR2 SYDVKM. The ends were cut back, 3 bases at V and 2 bases at J, with 8 bases in the middle.

J is TRBJ1-1 and V is TRBV5-5; D remains ambiguous. Trimming shortened V by 4 bases and J by 1 base, and 8 bases separated the two germline ends. Germline CDR1 reads SGHKS; CDR2 reads YYEKEE (reference sequence). The CDR3 totals 13 residues. CDR3 sequence: CASSPYGNTEAFF. In DNA form, the CDR3 reads TGTGCCAGCAGCCCTTACGGGAACACTGAAGCTTTCTTT.

This chain joins TRBV28 and TRBJ1-3; 9 bases align to TRBD1. J was trimmed by 3 bases and V by 6 bases; bases with no gene match: 6. Germline CDR1 reads MDHEN; CDR2 reads SYDVKM. The CDR3 sequence is 15 residues long. CDR3 nucleotide sequence: TGTGCCAGCAGCCTATTGGACAGGGGTGGAAACACCATATATTTT. Its translation is CASSLLDRGGNTIYF.

V gene TRBV18 combines with J gene TRBJ2-5; D unclear. The CDR3 sequence is 14 residues long. Per the germline V gene, CDR1 is KGHSH and CDR2 is LQKENI. V was cut by 2 bases and J by 2 bases, with 9 bases left in between. The chain's CDR3 is CASSPWRRQETQYF. DNA for the CDR3: TGTGCCAGCTCACCATGGCGAAGACAAGAGACCCAGTACTTC.

The CDR3 spells CASSLELFLGGYTF. CDR3 bases: TGTGCCAGCAGCTTAGAGTTGTTTTTGGGCGGCTACACCTTC. The chain has TRBV7-2 and TRBJ1-2; D remains unclear. Germline assignment: CDR1 SGHTA and CDR2 FQGNSA. V lost 1 base and J 8 bases, leaving 14 bases between the germline ends. CDR3 length: 14 amino acids. Variable domain in full (rest from reference TRBV7-2 and TRBJ1-2): GAGVSQSPSNKVTEKGKDVELRCDPISGHTALYWYRQSLGQGLEFLIYFQGNSAPDKSGLPSDRFSAERTGGSVSTLTIQRTQQEDSAVYLCASSLELFLGGYTFGSGTRLTVV.

The chain carries TRBV6-6 and TRBJ1-5; D is uncertain. In germline, CDR1 is MNHNY, CDR2 SVGAGI (reference sequence). V was clipped by 6 bases and J by 1 base, with 13 bases between them. This CDR3 has 15 amino acids. The CDR3 loop is CASSPLAVSNQPQHF. The CDR3 nucleotides are TGTGCCAGCAGCCCTTTGGCGGTAAGCAATCAGCCCCAGCATTTT.

A note on this clone: Additional DNA sequences in this sample encode the identical CDR3. The chain couples TRBV18 to TRBJ2-5; D possibly uses TRBD1 or TRBD2 (5 bases each). The CDR3 covers 14 residues. Germline CDR1 reads KGHSH; CDR2 reads LQKENI. V lost 3 bases, J lost 2 bases, and 10 bases lay in between. The CDR3 loop reads CASSPGRTQETQYF. In DNA, the CDR3 is TGTGCCAGCTCACCGGGACGGACACAAGAGACCCAGTACTTC.

This chain uses TRBV6-5 with TRBJ1-2; no clear D gene. The CDR3 is 13 residues long. V lost 8 bases and J 5 bases, leaving 15 bases between the germline ends. From germline, CDR1 is MNHEY and CDR2 SVGAGI. The CDR3 spells CASGSGRRYGYTF. For the CDR3, the DNA is TGTGCCAGCGGTTCGGGGAGGAGGTATGGCTACACCTTC.

The CDR3 region has the DNA TGTGCCAGCAGCCACCAACCACAAAACAGTCTCTACGAGCAGTACTTC. Translated, it gives CASSHQPQNSLYEQYF. This chain uses TRBV27 with TRBJ2-7, with unresolved D. V lost 6 bases and J lost 3, with 21 bases in between. The CDR3 has 16 residues. From germline, CDR1 is MNHEY and CDR2 SMNVEV (reference sequence).

Regarding this clone: In the same sample, other DNA sequences code for this CDR3. The chain combines TRBV5-1 with TRBJ1-4, with TRBD1 matching over 8 bases. The CDR3 has 14 residues. Trimming at V came to 4 bases and at J to 7 bases, leaving 6 bases not matched to a gene. The germline gives CDR1 SGHRS, CDR2 YFSETQ. CDR3 region: CASSDDRGGEKLFF. CDR3 bases: TGCGCCAGCAGCGACGACAGGGGAGGTGAAAAACTGTTTTTT.

The gene calls are TRBV6-5 and TRBJ2-5; a weak D match, TRBD1 (5 bases). Germline-derived CDR1 and CDR2 are MNHEY and SVGAGI. The CDR3 has 14 residues. Deletions cut 5 bases from V and 5 bases from J, with 15 bases between. CDR3 residues: CASSPWGMGETQYF. The CDR3 DNA is TGTGCCAGCAGTCCGTGGGGCATGGGGGAGACCCAGTACTTC.

This chain links TRBV5-1 with TRBJ2-3, with 11 bases identical to TRBD2. The V gene's germline CDR1 is SGHRS and CDR2 YFSETQ. J gave up 5 bases and V 4 bases, and 9 bases lay outside the gene matches. CDR3 length equals 16 residues. The CDR3 DNA follows: TGCGCCAGCAGCATTGTAGCGGGAGGGCCTGGAGATACGCAGTATTTT. Translated: CASSIVAGGPGDTQYF.

The V call is TRBV28, the J call TRBJ2-7; TRBD2 might be the D (5 bases). Trimming removed 5 bases at V and 6 bases at J, with 14 bases between. The germline V gene has CDR1 MDHEN and CDR2 SYDVKM. The length of the CDR3 is 13 residues. CDR3 loop: CASSEARGFEQYF. The CDR3 DNA sequence: TGTGCCAGCAGTGAAGCCCGAGGGTTCGAGCAGTACTTC.

The rearrangement uses TRBV28 and TRBJ2-1, with 8 bases that match TRBD2. This CDR3 spans 16 amino acids. Germline CDR1 MDHEN, CDR2 SYDVKM. The V segment lost 7 bases and the J segment 8 bases; nucleotides outside the gene matches: 16. CDR3 sequence (DNA): TGTGCCAGCAACACCCCAGGGAGCGGGAGTGGCGATGAGCAGTTCTTC. Translation: CASNTPGSGSGDEQFF.

The chain links TRBV19 to TRBJ1-6; a possible D gene is TRBD1 (5 bases). This CDR3 is built from 13 residues. V lost 8 bases and J 5 bases, leaving 10 bases between the germline ends. Germline CDR1 is LNHDA and CDR2 is SQIVND (reference sequence). The CDR3 here is CASQGGNNSPLHF. In DNA form, the CDR3 reads TGTGCCAGTCAGGGTGGCAATAATTCACCCCTCCACTTT.

The chain recombines TRBV9 with TRBJ1-3, with D unresolved. V lost 2 bases and J 4 bases, leaving 4 bases between the germline ends. Germline CDR1 reads SGDLS; CDR2 reads YYNGEE. This CDR3 is built from 12 residues. The CDR3 region has the DNA TGTGCCAGCAGCGTCTTAGGAAACACCATATATTTT. Translating it yields CASSVLGNTIYF.

This clone has just one count. V usage is TRBV5-1 and J usage is TRBJ2-3; D assignment may be TRBD1 or TRBD2 (5 bases each). The CDR3 runs 18 residues. From germline, CDR1 is SGHRS and CDR2 YFSETQ. V shed 2 bases and J shed 1 base, with 20 bases lying between them. CDR3 sequence reads: CASSFVQGQGEGTDTQYF. The CDR3 nucleotides read TGCGCCAGCAGCTTTGTCCAGGGCCAGGGAGAAGGCACAGATACGCAGTATTTT.

This chain connects TRBV7-2 to TRBJ1-3; 9 bases align to TRBD1. The CDR3 runs to 17 residues. The V gene end was trimmed by 4 bases and the J gene end by 0 bases; junction bases not matched to a gene: 7. Germline V CDR1 and CDR2: SGHTA, FQGNSA. CDR3 DNA: TGTGCCAGCAGCTCCCGGACAGGGGTTAACTCTGGAAACACCATATATTTT. Encoded protein: CASSSRTGVNSGNTIYF.

To note about this clone: The sample has other DNA sequences that encode this CDR3 too. This chain joins TRBV19 and TRBJ2-7; the D is unclear. CDR3 length: 14 residues. In germline, CDR1 is LNHDA, CDR2 SQIVND (reference sequence). Trimming removed 0 bases from V and 4 bases from J, with 10 bases in between. CDR3 sequence (DNA): TGTGCCAGTAGTATAGAAGCTGGTGGGTACGAGCAGTACTTC. This gives the protein CASSIEAGGYEQYF.